This TCR beta chain comes out of a study of CD8 T cells in Susac syndrome. Overall study results and limits: The relatively small number of individuals in the TCR sequencing and HLA analysis was acknowledged by the study.

cDNA came from roughly 0.5 to 1 ug RNA primed by random hexamers. With immunoSEQ multiplex PCR, TCR beta CDR3 was amplified across 54 Vbeta and 13 Jbeta. Each CDR3 protein gets one entry after TCRdb re-called the immunoSEQ multiplex PCR reads with MiXCR. The table has around 160,000 distinct CDR3 sequences, around 94% seen once. Concerning this clonotype: Antigen specificity is unknown.

High-throughput TCR beta sequencing covered peripheral CD8+ and CD4+ T cells. This TCR was recovered from a human donor in good health. Material for sequencing was CD4+ T cells from PBMCs.

The CDR3 loop reads CSGGDWVTQYF. CDR3 sequence (DNA): TGCAGCGGTGGGGACTGGGTCACCCAGTACTTC. The chain carries TRBV29-1 and TRBJ2-5; D perhaps matches TRBD2 (6 bases). The CDR3 length is 11 residues. With 7 bases removed from V and 8 bases from J, the gap between germline ends came to 14 bases. Per germline, CDR1 SQVTM and CDR2 ANQGSEA.